This T cell receptor beta chain originates from a study of T cell responses to AZD1222 COVID-19 vaccine. Turning to the study itself: Recipients boosted at about 4 weeks or about 12 weeks are pooled.

In the case of this clone: Its antigen is unidentified.

Study-wide results and limits: It was only 6 or 7 AZD1222 recipients who were seropositive at baseline. Regions 160-218 and 743-854 held dominance among vaccine-associated CD4 TCRs, which spanned spike. Within unmutated variant regions lay the reported targets of nearly half of spike-specific TCRs.

The CDR3 runs 14 residues. Per germline, CDR1 SGHTA and CDR2 FQGNSA. V lost 5 bases, J lost 1 base, and 8 bases lay in between. The protocol was immunoSEQ multiplex PCR, while the TCRdb copy is restricted to in-frame clones and leaves out a portion. The sample consists of about 99,000 clones, approximately 88% of them appearing once. This TCR was recovered from an adult in good health. Here the sequenced sample was peripheral blood, taken on day 0 of AZD1222 vaccination. V usage is TRBV7-2 and J usage is TRBJ2-2; D gene ambiguous. CDR3 bases: TGTGCCAGCAGCCCACCCGAGAACACCGGGGAGCTGTTTTTT. This encodes CASSPPENTGELFF.